This T cell receptor beta chain was identified during a study of blood T cell repertoires in COVID-19. The overall study: COVID-19 samples, acute and convalescent, were from the United States, Italy and Spain. Sample material is recorded as cDNA or gDNA derived from T cells, B-cell-depleted T cells, or PBMCs.

Per the original methods: Amplified reference gene primers provided the basis for estimating nucleated cell counts. Using immunoSEQ multiplex PCR, the repertoire was profiled, and TCRdb retains in-frame clones only, with some absent. D and trimming were read from the DNA, whereas the V and J calls and clone size are those reported in that table. Of around 99,000 clones listed, 84% are singletons. The length of the CDR3 is 15 residues. V lost 0 bases, J lost 3 bases, and 9 bases lay in between. From germline, CDR1 is LGHNA and CDR2 YNFKEQ. The rearrangement links TRBV4-2 to TRBJ1-5; D remains unclear. Sequencing was done on a sample of peripheral blood. This receptor was identified in a human donor in a cohort sampled during active COVID-19. CDR3 loop: CASSQDRGDNQPQHF. The CDR3 DNA sequence: TGTGCCAGCAGCCAAGATCGTGGAGACAATCAGCCCCAGCATTTT.